In this sample, the clone carrying this T cell receptor beta chain turned up a few times. Antigen specificity is unknown. These data originate in a study of beta chain features in type 1 diabetes. General observations from the study: Lower insertion and higher deletion counts appeared at VDJ junctions in type 1 diabetes patients.

Expressed TCRB transcripts were sequenced, since all the RNA that had been isolated was reverse transcribed. The method was immunoSEQ multiplex PCR; TCRdb's version includes in-frame clones alone and lacks a portion of them. The sample shows 350,000 or so clones, roughly a fifth of them seen only once. The receptor was derived from a young woman in good health. Sequencing used naive CD4+ T cells from blood.

CDR3 sequence reads: CASSLVREGTEAFF. The CDR3 nucleotides read TGCGCCAGCAGCTTGGTTAGGGAGGGGACTGAAGCTTTCTTT. The rearrangement uses TRBV5-1 and TRBJ1-1, with D perhaps TRBD1 (5 bases). The ends were cut back, 0 bases at V and 5 bases at J, with 11 bases in the middle. This CDR3 is 14 amino acids long. Germline CDR1 reads SGHRS; CDR2 reads YFSETQ.